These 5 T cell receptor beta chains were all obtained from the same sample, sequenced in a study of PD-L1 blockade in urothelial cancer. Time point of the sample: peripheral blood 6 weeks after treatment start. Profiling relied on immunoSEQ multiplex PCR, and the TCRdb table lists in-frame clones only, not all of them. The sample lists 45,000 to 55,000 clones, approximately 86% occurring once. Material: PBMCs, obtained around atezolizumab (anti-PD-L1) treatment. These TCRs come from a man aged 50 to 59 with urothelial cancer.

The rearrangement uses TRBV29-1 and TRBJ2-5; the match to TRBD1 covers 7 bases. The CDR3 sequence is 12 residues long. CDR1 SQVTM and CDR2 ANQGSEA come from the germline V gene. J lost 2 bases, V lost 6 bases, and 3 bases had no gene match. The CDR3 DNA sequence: TGCAGCGTCGGGGACAGTCAAGAGACCCAGTACTTC. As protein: CSVGDSQETQYF. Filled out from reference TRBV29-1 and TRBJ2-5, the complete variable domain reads SAVISQKPSRDICQRGTSLTIQCQVDSQVTMMFWYRQQPGQSLTLIATANQGSEATYESGFVIDKFPISRPNLTFSTLTVSNMSPEDSSIYLCSVGDSQETQYFGPGTRLLVL.

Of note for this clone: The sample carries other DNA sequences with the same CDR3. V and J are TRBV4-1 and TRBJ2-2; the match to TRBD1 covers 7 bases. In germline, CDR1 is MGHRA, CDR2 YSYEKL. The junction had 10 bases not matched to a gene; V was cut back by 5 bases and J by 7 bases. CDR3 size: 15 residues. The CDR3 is CASSTRQGGGGELFF. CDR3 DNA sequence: TGCGCCAGCAGCACCAGACAGGGCGGTGGCGGGGAGCTGTTTTTT.

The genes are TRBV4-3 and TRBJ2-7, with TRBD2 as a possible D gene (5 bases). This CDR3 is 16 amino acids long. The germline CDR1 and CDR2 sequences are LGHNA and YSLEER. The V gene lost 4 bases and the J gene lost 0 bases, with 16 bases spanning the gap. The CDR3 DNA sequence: TGCGCCAGCAGCCCCTCCCGGAGCGGTTACTCCTACGAGCAGTACTTC. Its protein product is CASSPSRSGYSYEQYF.

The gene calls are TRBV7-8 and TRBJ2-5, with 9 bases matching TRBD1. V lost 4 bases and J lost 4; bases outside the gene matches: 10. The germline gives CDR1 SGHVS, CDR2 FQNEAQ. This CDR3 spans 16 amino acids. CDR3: CASSYIQGARVETQYF. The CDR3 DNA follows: TGTGCCAGCAGCTACATACAGGGGGCGAGGGTAGAGACCCAGTACTTC.

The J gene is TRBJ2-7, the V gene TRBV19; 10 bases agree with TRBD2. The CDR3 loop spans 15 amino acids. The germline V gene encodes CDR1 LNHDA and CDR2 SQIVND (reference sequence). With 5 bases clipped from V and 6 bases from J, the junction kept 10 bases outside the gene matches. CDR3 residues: CASSVRLAGDSEQYF. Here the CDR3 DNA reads TGTGCCAGTAGTGTCCGGCTAGCGGGAGATTCCGAGCAGTACTTC.